The TCR beta chain under discussion was sequenced for a study of cytotoxic CD8 clonotypes in ibrutinib-treated CLL. Study in general: Complete response was seen in 2 patients and partial in approximately 25; about twelve progressed and roughly 14 stayed remitted after a median around 68 months. Among the samples, the mean was about 270,000 productive templates and roughly 96,000 productive rearrangements. The study's findings and limits: Clonality at baseline surpassed age-matched healthy donors and tracked circulating CD8+ T-cell counts.

The CDR3 has 11 residues. CDR1 is SGHRS, CDR2 YFSETQ, per germline. Trimming took 6 bases from V and 7 from J; bases not matched to a gene: 1. This clone was detected ten times or more. No antigen is known for it. The same CDR3 arises from other DNA sequences in this sample as well. The data were produced by immunoSEQ multiplex PCR, yet TCRdb's version contains in-frame clones alone and is incomplete. The sample lists roughly 70,000 clones, more than 70% seen once, with about 8% in the top ten. This receptor was obtained from a human donor with chronic lymphocytic leukemia. The material sequenced was PBMCs, taken at disease progression, from a patient treated with ibrutinib. The J gene is TRBJ2-1, the V gene TRBV5-1; 7 nucleotides line up with TRBD1. CDR3 bases: TGCGCCAGCACACAGGGGAATGAGCAGTTCTTC. Protein sequence: CASTQGNEQFF.